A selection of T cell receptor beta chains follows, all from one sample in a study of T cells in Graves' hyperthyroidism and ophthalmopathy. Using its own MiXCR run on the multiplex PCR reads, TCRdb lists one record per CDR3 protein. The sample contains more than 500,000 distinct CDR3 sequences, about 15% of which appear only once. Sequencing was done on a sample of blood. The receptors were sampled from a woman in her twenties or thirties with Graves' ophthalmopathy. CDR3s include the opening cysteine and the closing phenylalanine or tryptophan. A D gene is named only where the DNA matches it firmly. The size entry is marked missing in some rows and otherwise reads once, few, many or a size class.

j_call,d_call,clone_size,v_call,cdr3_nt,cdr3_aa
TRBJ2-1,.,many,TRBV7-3,TGTGCCAGCAGCTTACAGGCCTACAATGAGCAGTTCTTC,CASSLQAYNEQFF
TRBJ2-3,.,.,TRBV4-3,TGCGCCAGCAGCCAAGGTTGGCGTAGCGCGAGCACAGATACGCAGTATTTT,CASSQGWRSASTDTQYF
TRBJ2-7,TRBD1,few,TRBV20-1,TGCAGTGCTAAAGGGACAGCTAGCTACGAGCAGTACTTC,CSAKGTASYEQYF
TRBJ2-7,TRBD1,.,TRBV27,TGTGCCAGGATAGGGAGTTCCGGGACAGGGCGTTACGAGCAGTACTTC,CARIGSSGTGRYEQYF
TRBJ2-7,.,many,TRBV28,TGTGCCAGCAGTTCCCGGGCGGAGAGGCCCTACGAGGTGCAGTACTTC,CASSSRAERPYEVQYF
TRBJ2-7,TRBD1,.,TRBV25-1,TGTGCCAGCAGTCGGACAGGACCCTACTACGAGCAGTACTTC,CASSRTGPYYEQYF
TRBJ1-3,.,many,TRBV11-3,TGTGCCAGCAGCTTCATGGGGGCGTCTGGAAACACCATATATTTT,CASSFMGASGNTIYF
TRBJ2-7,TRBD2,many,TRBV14,TGTGCCAGCAGCCAAGGCCGGGTAGCGGGAGGCCTTTACGAGCAGTACTTC,CASSQGRVAGGLYEQYF
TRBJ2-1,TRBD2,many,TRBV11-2,TGTGCCAGCAGCTTATTAGGACTAGCGGGTCTCAATGAGCAGTTCTTC,CASSLLGLAGLNEQFF
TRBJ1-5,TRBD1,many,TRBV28,TGTGCCAGCAGAAACTACCCGGACAGGAGCAATCAGCCCCAGCATTTT,CASRNYPDRSNQPQHF
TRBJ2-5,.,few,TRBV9,TGTGCCAGCAGCACGTGGGGCACAGAACAACAAGAGACCCAGTACTTC,CASSTWGTEQQETQYF
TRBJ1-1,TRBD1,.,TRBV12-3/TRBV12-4,TGTGCCAGCAGTTTAGAAGAGACAGGGCTGAACACTGAAGCTTTCTTT,CASSLEETGLNTEAFF
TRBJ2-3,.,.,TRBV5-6,TGTGCCTCCAGCAGGGCGGGGACTTGGCCCTCCACAGATACGCAGTATTTT,CASSRAGTWPSTDTQYF
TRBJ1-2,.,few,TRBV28,TGTGCCAGCAGTCAACTCTCCGGACAGCAGAAGTATGGCTACACCTTC,CASSQLSGQQKYGYTF
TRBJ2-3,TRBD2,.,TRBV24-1,TGTGCCACCAGTGATTTCCGCCCGCGTAGCGGGAGGTGGACAGATACGCAGTATTTT,CATSDFRPRSGRWTDTQYF
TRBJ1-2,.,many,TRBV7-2,TGTGCCAGCAGCTTAGCGTTCCAGGCTACTAACTATGGCTACACCTTC,CASSLAFQATNYGYTF
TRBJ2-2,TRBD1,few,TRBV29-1,TGCAGCGTTGAGCCCCTGACAGGGGGAAGCGGGGAGCTGTTTTTT,CSVEPLTGGSGELFF
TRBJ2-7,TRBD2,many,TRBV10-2,TGCGCCAGCAGGGGGATGGGGGGGGCCTACGAGCAGTACTTC,CASRGMGGAYEQYF
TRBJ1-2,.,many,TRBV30,TGTGCCTGGAAAAGTCCTAACTATGGCTACACCTTC,CAWKSPNYGYTF
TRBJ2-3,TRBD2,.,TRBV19,TGTGCCAGTAGTATGAGGTCGGCGGGAGTACGCGTAGATACGCAGTATTTT,CASSMRSAGVRVDTQYF
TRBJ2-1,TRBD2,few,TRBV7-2,TGTGCCAGCAGCTTCCGAGGCGGAGGGACTAGCGGGAGGGTCGAGTCCTTC,CASSFRGGGTSGRVESF
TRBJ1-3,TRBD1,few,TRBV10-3,TGTGCCATCAGAGGGGACAGCTCTGGAAACACCATATATTTT,CAIRGDSSGNTIYF
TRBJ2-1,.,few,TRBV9,TGTGCCAGCAGCGTTAGCGGAGACAGCTCCTACAATGAGCAGTTCTTC,CASSVSGDSSYNEQFF
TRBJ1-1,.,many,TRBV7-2,TGTGCCAGCAGCCAGCAGACCGGGACGATGGGCACTGAAGCTTTCTTT,CASSQQTGTMGTEAFF
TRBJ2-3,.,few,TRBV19,TGTGCCAGCAGGTCATCGGCTTGGGAAAGCACAGATACGCAGTATTTT,CASRSSAWESTDTQYF
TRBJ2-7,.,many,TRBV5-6,TGTGCCAGCAGCACGGGAGACTACGAGCAGTACTTC,CASSTGDYEQYF
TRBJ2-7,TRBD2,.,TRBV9,TGTGCCAGCAGCGCCGAAGGGACTAGCGGGAGCATGTACTTC,CASSAEGTSGSMYF
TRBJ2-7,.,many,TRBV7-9,TGTGCCAGCAGCCAGGAAAATTACGAGCAGTACTTC,CASSQENYEQYF
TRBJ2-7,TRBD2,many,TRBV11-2,TGTGCCAGCAGCCGGAGACTAGCGGGGAACTACGAGCAGTACTTC,CASSRRLAGNYEQYF
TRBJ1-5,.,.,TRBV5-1,TGCGCCAGCAGCTTGGGAGGGTACTCCGCCCAGCATTTT,CASSLGGYSAQHF
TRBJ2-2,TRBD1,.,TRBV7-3,TGTGCCAGCAGCTTAAGGATGGCAGGGGGCTTTTCCGGGGAGCTGTTTTTT,CASSLRMAGGFSGELFF
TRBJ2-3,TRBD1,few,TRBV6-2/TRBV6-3,TGTGCCAGCAGTTACTTCACGACAGGGAGCACAGATACGCAGTATTTT,CASSYFTTGSTDTQYF
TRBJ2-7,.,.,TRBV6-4,TGTGCCAGCAGGTCTAGCGCGGCCTACGAGCAGTACTTC,CASRSSAAYEQYF
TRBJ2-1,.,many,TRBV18,TGTGCCAGCTCAATACGAGGGGCAGGGAAGGCTGAGCAGTTCTTC,CASSIRGAGKAEQFF
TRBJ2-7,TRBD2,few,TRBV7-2,TGTGCCAGCAGCCTAGGGACTAACCCCTCCTACGAGCAGTACTTC,CASSLGTNPSYEQYF
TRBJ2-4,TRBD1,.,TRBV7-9,TGTGCCAGCAGCTCCGCAGCCAGGGGGACAGCCAACATTCAGTACTTC,CASSSAARGTANIQYF
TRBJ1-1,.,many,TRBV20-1,TGCAGTGCTTCAGGCCTGGGGCAGTTCCACACTGAAGCTTTCTTT,CSASGLGQFHTEAFF
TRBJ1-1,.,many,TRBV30,TGTGCCTGGAGTTCGGCAGGCACTGAAGCTTTCTTT,CAWSSAGTEAFF
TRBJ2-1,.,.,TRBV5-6,TGTGCCAGCAGCTTGGCGTCCGCCTCGGGGTTCTTC,CASSLASASGFF
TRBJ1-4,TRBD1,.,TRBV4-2,TGTGCCAGCAGCCAAGATAGACAGGGACGTGAAAAACTGTTTTTT,CASSQDRQGREKLFF
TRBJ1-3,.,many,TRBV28,TGTGCCGGATCTGAGGGGGGACGGAGCTCTGGAAACACCATATATTTT,CAGSEGGRSSGNTIYF
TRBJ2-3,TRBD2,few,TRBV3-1,TGTGCCAGCAGCCTTGGGACTAGCGGGAGATTGGCGCAGTATTTT,CASSLGTSGRLAQYF
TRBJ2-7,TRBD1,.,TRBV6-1,TGTGCCAGCAGTACAGGGACAGCTCGTGAGCAGTACTTC,CASSTGTAREQYF
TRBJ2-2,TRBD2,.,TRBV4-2,TGTGCCAGCAGCCAGACTAGCGGGAGAAGGACCGGGGAGCTGTTTTTT,CASSQTSGRRTGELFF
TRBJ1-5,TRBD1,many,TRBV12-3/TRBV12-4,TGTGCCAGCAGTCCCCAGACAGGGTTTGTACAGCCCCAGCATTTT,CASSPQTGFVQPQHF
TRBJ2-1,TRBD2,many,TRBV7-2,TGTGCCAGCAGCCCGATTAGCGGGAGCTCTTACAATGAGCAGTTCTTC,CASSPISGSSYNEQFF
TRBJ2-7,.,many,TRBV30,TGTGCCTGGAGTGTACAAGGGCGAGGAGGGTCTTACGAGCAGTACTTC,CAWSVQGRGGSYEQYF
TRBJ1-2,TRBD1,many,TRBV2,TGTGCCAGCAGTCTCACAGGGGGCCAGAACTATGGCTACACCTTC,CASSLTGGQNYGYTF
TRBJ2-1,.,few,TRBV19,TGTGCCAGTAGTCCCGTGCGCAGGGGACTCATGCGGGACAATGGGCAGTTCTTC,CASSPVRRGLMRDNGQFF
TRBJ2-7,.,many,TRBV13,TGTGCCAGCAGCCAAGACAGGAGCTCCTACGAGCAGTACTTC,CASSQDRSSYEQYF